One T cell receptor beta chain is described in this entry. No antigen is known for it. The sample is drawn from a study of post-analysis software for immune sequencing data. The TCR beta cDNA libraries contained unique molecular identifiers. One entry per CDR3 protein, called by TCRdb with MiXCR from the PCR reads. The profile shows about 680,000 distinct CDR3 sequences, around 60% of them singletons. Trimming removed 6 bases from V and 15 bases from J, with 19 bases in between. The germline CDR1 and CDR2 sequences are SGDLS and YYNGEE. The CDR3 totals 12 residues. Study-wide results and limits: Patients used about 5 TRBV segments, including TRBV5-6, TRBV5-1 and TRBV20-1, more often than controls.

The source of this sequence is a girl aged 2 to 9 with multiple sclerosis. The chain couples TRBV9 to TRBJ2-1; TRBD2 might be the D (6 bases). The sample comprised blood. In DNA, the CDR3 is TGTGCCAGCACCTCGTCCGGGGGACGGTGGTTCTTC. It specifies CASTSSGGRWFF.